This entry is about one T cell receptor beta chain. What it recognizes is unknown. Antigen-specific CD4+ T cells were first expanded with viral peptide pools by the ViraFEST assay and only then sequenced. Isolating CD4+ T cells followed approximately 9 days of culture. All vaccine recipients tested negative for nucleocapsid antibodies and had never contracted SARS-CoV-2 infection. Wells containing a few million PBMC each were cultured with around 9.1 IU/ml IL-2 and approximately 9.6 ug/ml peptides. Half the medium was replaced with IL-2 medium on days 3 and 7. Assay used: immunoSEQ multiplex PCR; TCRdb lists only in-frame clones, some missing. The sample consists of under 80,000 clones, 78% of them appearing once. These data come from a study of vaccination effects on CD4 cells after COVID-19. Study-wide background: Two doses of BNT162b2 or mRNA-1273 vaccine were administered to participants.

Whole-study results and caveats: Late post-vaccination, clones induced by infection and those induced by vaccine underwent marked clonal contraction.

The sequence came from a human donor who received a COVID-19 vaccine. Sequencing used CD4+ T cells from PBMCs cultured with SARS-CoV-2 spike peptides, obtained before COVID-19 vaccination.

In nucleotides, the CDR3 is TGTGCCAGCAGTGATGACAGGGAGATTCCGTTTTTT. Translation gives CASSDDREIPFF. The chain recombines TRBV2 with TRBJ1-4; TRBD1 aligns across 7 bases. The V and J ends lost 3 bases and 16 bases, in that order; junction bases with no gene match: 8. The germline gives CDR1 SNHLY, CDR2 FYNNEI. The CDR3 is 12 residues long.